This T cell receptor (beta chain) was identified in a study of cytomegalovirus exposure and HLA in healthy donors. Study conclusions and caveats: Most TCR sequences were uncommon, yet certain public TCRs appeared in many donors.

About this clone: The target antigen is unknown.

Germline V gene lookup returns CDR1 SGHAT and CDR2 FQNNGV. There are 14 residues in the CDR3. V was shortened by 1 base and J by 0 bases, with 6 bases between the two germline ends. A multiplex PCR was run with 60 Vbeta primers and 13 Jbeta primers. TCRdb's copy holds only in-frame clones and misses some; the assay was immunoSEQ multiplex PCR. The data show roughly 110,000 clones, 70% to 85% seen once. The receptor comes from a man in his sixties in good health and CMV-seronegative. Sequencing input: PBMCs. The chain couples TRBV11-2 to TRBJ2-5; no definite D call. The DNA of the CDR3 is TGTGCCAGCAGCTTAGCCCTTTACCAAGAGACCCAGTACTTC. Its protein product is CASSLALYQETQYF.